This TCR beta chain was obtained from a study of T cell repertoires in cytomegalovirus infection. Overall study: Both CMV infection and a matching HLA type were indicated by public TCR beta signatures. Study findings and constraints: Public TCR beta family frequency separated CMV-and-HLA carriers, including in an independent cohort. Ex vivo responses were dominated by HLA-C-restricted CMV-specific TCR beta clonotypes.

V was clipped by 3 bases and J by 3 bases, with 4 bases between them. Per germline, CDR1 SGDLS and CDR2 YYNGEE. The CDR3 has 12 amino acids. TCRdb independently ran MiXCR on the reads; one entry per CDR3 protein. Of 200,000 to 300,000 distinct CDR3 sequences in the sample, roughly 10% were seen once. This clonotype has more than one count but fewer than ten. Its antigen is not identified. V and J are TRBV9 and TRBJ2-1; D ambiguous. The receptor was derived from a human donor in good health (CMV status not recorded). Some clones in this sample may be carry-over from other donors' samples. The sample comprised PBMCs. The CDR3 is CASSADYNEQFF. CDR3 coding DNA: TGTGCCAGCAGCGCGGACTACAATGAGCAGTTCTTC.